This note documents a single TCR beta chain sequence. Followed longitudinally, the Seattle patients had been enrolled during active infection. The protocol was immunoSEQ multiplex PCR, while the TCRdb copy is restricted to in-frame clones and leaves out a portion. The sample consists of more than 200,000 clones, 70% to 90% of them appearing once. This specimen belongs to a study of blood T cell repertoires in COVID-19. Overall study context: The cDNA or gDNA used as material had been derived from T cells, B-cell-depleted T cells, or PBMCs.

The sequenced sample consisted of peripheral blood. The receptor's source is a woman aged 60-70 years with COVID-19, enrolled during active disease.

The CDR3 sequence: CASRAGQGLKETQYF. The DNA of the CDR3 is TGTGCCAGCAGGGCGGGACAGGGATTAAAAGAGACCCAGTACTTC. V usage is TRBV28 and J usage is TRBJ2-5; 9 nucleotides line up with TRBD1. The CDR3 extends over 15 amino acids. V dropped 6 bases and J dropped 3; count of bases not matched to a gene: 8. Germline CDR1 is MDHEN and CDR2 is SYDVKM. Complete variable domain (other parts from reference TRBV28 and TRBJ2-5): DVKVTQSSRYLVKRTGEKVFLECVQDMDHENMFWYRQDPGLGLRLIYFSYDVKMKEKGDIPEGYSVSREKKERFSLILESASTNQTSMYLCASRAGQGLKETQYFGPGTRLLVL.